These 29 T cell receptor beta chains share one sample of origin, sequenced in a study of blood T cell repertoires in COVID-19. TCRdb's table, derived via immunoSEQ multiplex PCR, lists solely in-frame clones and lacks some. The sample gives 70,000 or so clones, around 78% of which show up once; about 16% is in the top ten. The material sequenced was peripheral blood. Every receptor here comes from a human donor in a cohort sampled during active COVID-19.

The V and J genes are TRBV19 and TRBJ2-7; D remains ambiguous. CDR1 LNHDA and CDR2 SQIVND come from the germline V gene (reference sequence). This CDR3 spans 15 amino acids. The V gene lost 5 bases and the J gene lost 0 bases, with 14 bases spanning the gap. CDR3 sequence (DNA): TGTGCCAGTAGTCCCAGTGGTGGGCGCTCCTACGAGCAGTACTTC. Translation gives CASSPSGGRSYEQYF.

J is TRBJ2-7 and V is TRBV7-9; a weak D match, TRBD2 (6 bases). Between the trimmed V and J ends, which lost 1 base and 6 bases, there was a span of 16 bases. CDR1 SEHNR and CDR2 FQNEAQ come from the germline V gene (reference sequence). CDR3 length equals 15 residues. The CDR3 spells CASSLGGEPIREQYF. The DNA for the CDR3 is TGTGCCAGCAGCTTAGGGGGGGAGCCCATCCGCGAGCAGTACTTC.

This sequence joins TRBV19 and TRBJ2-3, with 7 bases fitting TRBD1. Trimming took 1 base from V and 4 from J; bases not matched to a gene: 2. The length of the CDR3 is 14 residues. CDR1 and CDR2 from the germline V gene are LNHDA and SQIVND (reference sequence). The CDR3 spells CASSIGQGADTQYF. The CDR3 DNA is TGTGCCAGTAGTATAGGGCAGGGGGCAGATACGCAGTATTTT. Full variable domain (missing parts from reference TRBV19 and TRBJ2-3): DGGITQSPKYLFRKEGQNVTLSCEQNLNHDAMYWYRQDPGQGLRLIYYSQIVNDFQKGDIAEGYSVSREKKESFPLTVTSAQKNPTAFYLCASSIGQGADTQYFGPGTRLTVL.

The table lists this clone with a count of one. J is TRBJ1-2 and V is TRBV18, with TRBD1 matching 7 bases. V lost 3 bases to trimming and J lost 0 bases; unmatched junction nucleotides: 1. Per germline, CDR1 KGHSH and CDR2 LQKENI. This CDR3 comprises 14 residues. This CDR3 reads CASSPGQANYGYTF. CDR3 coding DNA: TGTGCCAGCTCACCCGGACAGGCTAACTATGGCTACACCTTC.

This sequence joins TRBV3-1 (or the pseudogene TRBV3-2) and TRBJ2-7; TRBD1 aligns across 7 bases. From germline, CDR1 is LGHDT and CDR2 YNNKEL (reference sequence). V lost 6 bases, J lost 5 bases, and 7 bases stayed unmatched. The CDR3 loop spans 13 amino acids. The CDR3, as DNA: TGTGCCAGCAGGCGACAGGGTGTCGACGAGCAGTACTTC. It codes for CASRRQGVDEQYF.

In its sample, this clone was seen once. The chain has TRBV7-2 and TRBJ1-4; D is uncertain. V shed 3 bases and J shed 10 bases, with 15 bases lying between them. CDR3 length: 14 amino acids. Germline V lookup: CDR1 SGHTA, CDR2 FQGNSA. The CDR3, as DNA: TGTGCCAGCAGCTTCGACGGAGAATTTGGAAAACTGTTTTTT. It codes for CASSFDGEFGKLFF.

The CDR3 sequence: CASSHRASGNREQFF. CDR3 nucleotides: TGTGCCAGCAGCCATCGGGCTAGCGGGAATCGTGAGCAGTTCTTC. The chain joins TRBV3-1 (or the pseudogene TRBV3-2) to TRBJ2-1; 9 bases map to TRBD2. The germline CDR1 and CDR2 sequences are LGHDT and YNNKEL (reference sequence). V dropped 3 bases and J dropped 9; count of bases not matched to a gene: 9. The CDR3 length is 15 residues.

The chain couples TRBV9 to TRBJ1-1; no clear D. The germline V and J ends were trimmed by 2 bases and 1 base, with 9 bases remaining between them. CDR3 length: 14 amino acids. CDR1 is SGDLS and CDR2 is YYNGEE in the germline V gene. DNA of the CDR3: TGTGCCAGCAGCGTTCTCACACAGAACACTGAAGCTTTCTTT. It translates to CASSVLTQNTEAFF. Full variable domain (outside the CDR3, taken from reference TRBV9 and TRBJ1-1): DSGVTQTPKHLITATGQRVTLRCSPRSGDLSVYWYQQSLDQGLQFLIQYYNGEERAKGNILERFSAQQFPDLHSELNLSSLELGDSALYFCASSVLTQNTEAFFGQGTRLTVV.

The CDR3 DNA reads TGTGCCAGCAGTTTCCCTGGACTAGCGGGAGCCTACGAGCAGTACTTC. Encoded protein: CASSFPGLAGAYEQYF. The chain has TRBV6-5 and TRBJ2-7; TRBD2 agrees at 13 bases. The CDR3 sequence is 16 residues long. The trim removed 4 bases at V and 2 bases at J, leaving 5 bases unmatched. CDR1 and CDR2 from the germline V gene are MNHEY and SVGAGI.

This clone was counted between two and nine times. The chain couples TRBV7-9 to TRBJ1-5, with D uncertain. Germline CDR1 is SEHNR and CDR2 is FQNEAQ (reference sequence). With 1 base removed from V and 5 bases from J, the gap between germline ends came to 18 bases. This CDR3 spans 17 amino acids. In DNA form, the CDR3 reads TGTGCCAGCAGCTTAGGTGTAGGCACGACTCAAGATCAGCCCCAGCATTTT. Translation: CASSLGVGTTQDQPQHF. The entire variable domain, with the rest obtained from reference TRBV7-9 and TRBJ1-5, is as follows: DTGVSQNPRHKITKRGQNVTFRCDPISEHNRLYWYRQTLGQGPEFLTYFQNEAQLEKSRLLSDRFSAERPKGSFSTLEIQRTEQGDSAMYLCASSLGVGTTQDQPQHFGDGTRLSIL.

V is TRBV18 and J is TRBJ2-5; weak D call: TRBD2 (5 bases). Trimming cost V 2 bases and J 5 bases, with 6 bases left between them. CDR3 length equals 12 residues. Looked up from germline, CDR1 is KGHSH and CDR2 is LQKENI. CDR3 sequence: CASSPGEETQYF. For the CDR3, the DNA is TGTGCCAGCTCACCAGGGGAGGAGACCCAGTACTTC.

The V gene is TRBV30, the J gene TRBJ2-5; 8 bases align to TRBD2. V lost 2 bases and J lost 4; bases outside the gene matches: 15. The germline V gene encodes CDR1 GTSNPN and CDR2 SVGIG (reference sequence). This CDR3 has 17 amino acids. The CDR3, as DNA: TGTGCCTGGAGTCCCCCGAGCGGGGGCCTAAAGGGAGAGACCCAGTACTTC. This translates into CAWSPPSGGLKGETQYF.

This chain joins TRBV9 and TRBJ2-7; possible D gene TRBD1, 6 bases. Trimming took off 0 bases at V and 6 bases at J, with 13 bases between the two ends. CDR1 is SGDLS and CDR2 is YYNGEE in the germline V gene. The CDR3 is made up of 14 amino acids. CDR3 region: CASSVDPTGREQYF. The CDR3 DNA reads TGTGCCAGCAGCGTAGATCCTACAGGGCGCGAGCAGTACTTC. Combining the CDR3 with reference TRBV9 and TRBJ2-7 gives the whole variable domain DSGVTQTPKHLITATGQRVTLRCSPRSGDLSVYWYQQSLDQGLQFLIQYYNGEERAKGNILERFSAQQFPDLHSELNLSSLELGDSALYFCASSVDPTGREQYFGPGTRLTVT.

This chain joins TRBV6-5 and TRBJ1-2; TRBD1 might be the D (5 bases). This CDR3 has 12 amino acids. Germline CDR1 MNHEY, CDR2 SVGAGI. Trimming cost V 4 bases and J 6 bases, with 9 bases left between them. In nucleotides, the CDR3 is TGTGCCAGCAGTTTCCAGGGTAATGGCTACACCTTC. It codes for CASSFQGNGYTF.

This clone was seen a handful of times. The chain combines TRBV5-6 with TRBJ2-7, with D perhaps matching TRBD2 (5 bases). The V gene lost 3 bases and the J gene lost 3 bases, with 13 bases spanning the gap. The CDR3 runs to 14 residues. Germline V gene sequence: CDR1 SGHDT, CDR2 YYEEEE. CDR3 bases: TGTGCCAGCAGCTCCGGGATCTCCTTCTACGAGCAGTACTTC. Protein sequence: CASSSGISFYEQYF. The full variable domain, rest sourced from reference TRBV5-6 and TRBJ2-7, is DAGVTQSPTHLIKTRGQQVTLRCSPKSGHDTVSWYQQALGQGPQFIFQYYEEEERQRGNFPDRFSGHQFPNYSSELNVNALLLGDSALYLCASSSGISFYEQYFGPGTRLTVT.

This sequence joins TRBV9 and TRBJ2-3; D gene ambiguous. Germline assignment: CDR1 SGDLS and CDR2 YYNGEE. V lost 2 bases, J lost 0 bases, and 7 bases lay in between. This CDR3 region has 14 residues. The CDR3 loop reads CASSVSRSTDTQYF. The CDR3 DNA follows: TGTGCCAGCAGCGTTTCCCGGAGCACAGATACGCAGTATTTT.

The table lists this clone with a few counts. CDR3 nucleotide sequence: TGTGCCTGGGGGACGGGACAGGTCTCCTACGAGCAGTACTTC. It yields the protein CAWGTGQVSYEQYF. The chain uses TRBV30 and TRBJ2-7; 8 nucleotides line up with TRBD1. V was pared by 5 bases and J by 0 bases, with 6 bases of the junction left unmatched. The germline V gene has CDR1 GTSNPN and CDR2 SVGIG (reference sequence). The CDR3 loop spans 14 amino acids. Full variable domain (rest looked up from reference TRBV30 and TRBJ2-7): SQTIHQWPATLVQPVGSPLSLECTVEGTSNPNLYWYRQAAGRGLQLLFYSVGIGQISSEVPQNLSASRPQDRQFILSSKKLLLSDSGFYLCAWGTGQVSYEQYFGPGTRLTVT.

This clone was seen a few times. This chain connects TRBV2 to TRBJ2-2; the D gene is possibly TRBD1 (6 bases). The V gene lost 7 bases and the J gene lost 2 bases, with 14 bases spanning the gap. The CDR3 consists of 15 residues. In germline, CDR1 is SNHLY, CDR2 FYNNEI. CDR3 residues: CASMTQGYNTGELFF. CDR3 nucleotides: TGTGCCAGCATGACCCAGGGGTATAACACCGGGGAGCTGTTTTTT.

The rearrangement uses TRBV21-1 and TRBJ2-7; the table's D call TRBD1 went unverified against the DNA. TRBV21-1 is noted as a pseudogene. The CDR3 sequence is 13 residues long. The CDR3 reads CASSKFSSYEQYF. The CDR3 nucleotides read TGTGCCAGCAGCAAATTCAGTTCCTACGAGCAGTACTTC.

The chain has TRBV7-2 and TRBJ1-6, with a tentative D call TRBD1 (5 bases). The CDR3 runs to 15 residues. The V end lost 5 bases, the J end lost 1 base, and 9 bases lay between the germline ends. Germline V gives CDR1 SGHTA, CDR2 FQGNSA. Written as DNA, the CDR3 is TGTGCCAGCAGCCCTAGGGGTTCCTATAATTCACCCCTCCACTTT. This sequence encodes CASSPRGSYNSPLHF.

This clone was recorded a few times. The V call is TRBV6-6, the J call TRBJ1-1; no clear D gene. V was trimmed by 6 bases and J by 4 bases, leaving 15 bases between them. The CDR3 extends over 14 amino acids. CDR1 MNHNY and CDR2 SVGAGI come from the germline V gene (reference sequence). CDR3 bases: TGTGCCAGCAGCTTTGGATCCAGCGGCACTGAAGCTTTCTTT. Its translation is CASSFGSSGTEAFF.

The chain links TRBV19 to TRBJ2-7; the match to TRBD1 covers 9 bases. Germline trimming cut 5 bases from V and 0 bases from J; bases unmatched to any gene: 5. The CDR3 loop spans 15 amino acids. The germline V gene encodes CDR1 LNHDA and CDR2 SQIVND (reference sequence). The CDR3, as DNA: TGTGCCAGTAGTTTGGGGACAGGGACCTCCTACGAGCAGTACTTC. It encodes CASSLGTGTSYEQYF.

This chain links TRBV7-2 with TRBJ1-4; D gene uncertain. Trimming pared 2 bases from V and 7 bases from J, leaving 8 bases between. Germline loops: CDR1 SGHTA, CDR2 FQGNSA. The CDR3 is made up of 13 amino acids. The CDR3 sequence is CASSLLRGEKLFF. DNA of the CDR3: TGTGCCAGCAGCTTACTACGGGGTGAAAAACTGTTTTTT.

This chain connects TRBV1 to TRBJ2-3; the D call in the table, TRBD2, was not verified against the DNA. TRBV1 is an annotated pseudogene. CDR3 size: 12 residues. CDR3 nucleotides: TGCACCAGCAGCCAAGATGATGCCTATAAGTATTTT. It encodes CTSSQDDAYKYF.

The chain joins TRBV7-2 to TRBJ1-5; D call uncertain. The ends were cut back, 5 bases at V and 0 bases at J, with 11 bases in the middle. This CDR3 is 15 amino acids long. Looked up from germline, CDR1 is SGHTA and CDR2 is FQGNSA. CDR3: CASSARYGSNQPQHF. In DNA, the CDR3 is TGTGCCAGCAGCGCAAGATACGGTAGCAATCAGCCCCAGCATTTT.

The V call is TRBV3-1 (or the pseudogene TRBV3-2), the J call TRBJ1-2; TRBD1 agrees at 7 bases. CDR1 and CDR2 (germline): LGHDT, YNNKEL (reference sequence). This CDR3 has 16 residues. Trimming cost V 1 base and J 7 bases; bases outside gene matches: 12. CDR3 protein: CASSQASGGPGGGYTF. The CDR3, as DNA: TGTGCCAGCAGCCAAGCTTCTGGGGGGCCAGGGGGTGGCTACACCTTC.

CDR3 bases: TGTGCCAGCTCACCTGGCCGGGACAGGGGCTATGGCTACACCTTC. Protein: CASSPGRDRGYGYTF. This chain connects TRBV18 to TRBJ1-2; 10 nucleotides line up with TRBD1. CDR3 length equals 15 residues. CDR1 and CDR2 (germline): KGHSH, LQKENI. V shed 3 bases and J 4 bases; nucleotides not matched to a gene: 5.

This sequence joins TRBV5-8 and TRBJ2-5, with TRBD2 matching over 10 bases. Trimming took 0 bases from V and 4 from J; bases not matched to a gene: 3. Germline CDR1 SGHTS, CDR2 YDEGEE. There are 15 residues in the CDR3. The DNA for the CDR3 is TGTGCCAGCAGCTTGGCGGTAGCGGGGGGAGAGACCCAGTACTTC. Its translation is CASSLAVAGGETQYF.

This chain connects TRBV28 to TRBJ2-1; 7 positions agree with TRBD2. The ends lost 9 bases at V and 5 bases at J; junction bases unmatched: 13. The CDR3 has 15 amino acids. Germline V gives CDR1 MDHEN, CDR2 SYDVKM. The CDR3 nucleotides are TGTGCCAGTCACCCCGGGCTAGCGGTCAACAATGAGCAGTTCTTC. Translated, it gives CASHPGLAVNNEQFF.